This TCR beta chain is drawn from a study of vaccination effects on CD4 cells after COVID-19. Study conclusions and caveats: Early timepoints after infection were absent, and convalescent patients were few in the study. Healthy vaccine recipients' vaccine-induced clones were almost all SARS-CoV-2 mono-reactive.

Profiling relied on immunoSEQ multiplex PCR, and the TCRdb table lists in-frame clones only, not all of them. The sample contains around 55,000 clones, under 70% of which appear only once. About this clone itself: Antigen specificity is unknown.

This CDR3 is built from 15 residues. With 1 base removed from V and 3 bases from J, the gap between germline ends came to 9 bases. CDR1 SGHVS and CDR2 FQNEAQ come from the germline V gene. After expansion with viral peptide pools in the ViraFEST assay, antigen-specific CD4+ T cells were sequenced. Cultured cells yielded isolated CD4+ T cells after 10 days. Vaccinees lacked prior SARS-CoV-2 infection and tested negative for nucleocapsid antibodies. Every well housed 1.5 million to 2 million PBMC, which grew in culture alongside roughly 10 IU/ml IL-2 and around 9.4 ug/ml peptides. IL-2 medium supplanted half the medium on days 3 and 7.

The sequence derives from a human donor who received a COVID-19 vaccine. The chain recombines TRBV7-8 with TRBJ2-2; a possible D gene is TRBD1 (5 bases). The sample was CD4+ T cells from PBMCs cultured with SARS-CoV-2 spike peptides, taken before COVID-19 vaccination. CDR3 DNA sequence: TGTGCCAGCAGCTTAGTGGCGACAGACACCGGGGAGCTGTTTTTT. It translates to CASSLVATDTGELFF.